This TCR beta chain is drawn from a study of blood T cell repertoires in COVID-19. Germline CDR1 is MNHEY and CDR2 is SMNVEV (reference sequence). J was trimmed by 7 bases and V by 5 bases; bases with no gene match: 7. The CDR3 is 14 residues long. TCRdb's copy holds only in-frame clones and misses some; the assay was immunoSEQ multiplex PCR. The sample records tens of thousands of clones, roughly 84% being singletons. Sequenced sample: peripheral blood. The chain is built from TRBV27 and TRBJ1-1; TRBD1 matches 10 bases. This receptor was obtained from a man aged 55 to 70 with acute or convalescent COVID-19. As DNA, the CDR3 is TGTGCCAGCAGTGACAGGGGGCGTACTGGTGAAGCTTTCTTT. This encodes CASSDRGRTGEAFF.